Below, 14 T cell receptor beta chains from the same sample are listed, as sequenced in a study of T cells in tumors after PD-1 blockade. The protocol was immunoSEQ multiplex PCR, while the TCRdb copy is restricted to in-frame clones and leaves out a portion. This sample has around 25,000 clones; around four fifths occur once, and the top ten carry more than 10%. The material was PBMCs, obtained after anti-PD-1 treatment. These receptors originate from a human donor with basal cell carcinoma.

The chain uses TRBV5-1 and TRBJ1-1; no definite D call. With 0 bases removed from V and 3 bases from J, the gap between germline ends came to 6 bases. This CDR3 has 13 amino acids. Germline CDR1 is SGHRS and CDR2 is YFSETQ. The CDR3 bases are TGCGCCAGCAGCTTGGGTGGTCACACTGAAGCTTTCTTT. Translating it yields CASSLGGHTEAFF.

In its sample, this clone was seen a few times. DNA of the CDR3: TGTGCCAGCAGTGAAGTAGCGGGGGGGCCCTACGGGGAGCTGTTTTTT. Its translation: CASSEVAGGPYGELFF. V gene TRBV6-1 combines with J gene TRBJ2-2, with TRBD2 identical over 11 bases. This CDR3 is 16 amino acids long. CDR1 is MNHNS, CDR2 SASEGT, per germline. After removal of 1 base from V and 7 bases from J, the junction contained 5 bases not matched to a gene.

The V call is TRBV30, the J call TRBJ2-1, with 12 bases lining up with TRBD2. The CDR3 runs 14 residues. V trimming: 3 bases; J trimming: 5 bases; junction bases outside the gene matches: 2. Germline V gene sequence: CDR1 GTSNPN, CDR2 SVGIG (reference sequence). The CDR3 sequence: CAWRLAGGDNEQFF. Here the CDR3 DNA reads TGTGCCTGGAGACTAGCGGGGGGCGACAATGAGCAGTTCTTC. The entire variable domain, with the rest obtained from reference TRBV30 and TRBJ2-1, is as follows: SQTIHQWPATLVQPVGSPLSLECTVEGTSNPNLYWYRQAAGRGLQLLFYSVGIGQISSEVPQNLSASRPQDRQFILSSKKLLLSDSGFYLCAWRLAGGDNEQFFGPGTRLTVL.

This chain links TRBV9 with TRBJ2-7; 9 positions match TRBD1. This CDR3 spans 15 amino acids. Per germline, CDR1 SGDLS and CDR2 YYNGEE. With 4 bases clipped from V and 6 bases from J, the junction kept 11 bases outside the gene matches. CDR3 region: CASSPRTGEIGEQYF. The CDR3 DNA reads TGTGCCAGCAGCCCACGGACAGGGGAAATAGGCGAGCAGTACTTC.

The V call is TRBV7-9, the J call TRBJ2-3, with 8 bases that match TRBD2. Trimming took 6 bases from V and 3 from J; bases not matched to a gene: 17. This CDR3 has 18 amino acids. Per the germline V gene, CDR1 is SEHNR and CDR2 is FQNEAQ (reference sequence). The CDR3 loop is CASRPGGAPRFGTDTQYF. The CDR3 DNA sequence: TGTGCCAGCAGACCGGGGGGGGCGCCCAGATTTGGTACAGATACGCAGTATTTT. Full variable domain (missing parts from reference TRBV7-9 and TRBJ2-3): DTGVSQNPRHKITKRGQNVTFRCDPISEHNRLYWYRQTLGQGPEFLTYFQNEAQLEKSRLLSDRFSAERPKGSFSTLEIQRTEQGDSAMYLCASRPGGAPRFGTDTQYFGPGTRLTVL.

The chain carries TRBV3-1 (or the pseudogene TRBV3-2) and TRBJ1-1; no reliable D call. The V end was cut by 7 bases, the J end by 5 bases, with 14 bases between. The CDR3 spans 13 residues. Germline V gene sequence: CDR1 LGHDT, CDR2 YNNKEL (reference sequence). In nucleotides, the CDR3 is TGTGCCAGCAACTCAGGTTGGGAGACTGAAGCTTTCTTT. It codes for CASNSGWETEAFF.

The chain joins TRBV6-2 or TRBV6-3 to TRBJ1-2, with 8 bases matching TRBD1. This CDR3 has 13 residues. Germline loops: CDR1 MNHEY, CDR2 SVGEGT. Trimming cost V 6 bases and J 4 bases; bases outside gene matches: 4. The CDR3: CASSITGGYGYTF. The CDR3 region has the DNA TGTGCCAGCAGCATTACAGGGGGCTATGGCTACACCTTC.

The chain has TRBV19 and TRBJ2-1, with D tentatively TRBD2 (6 bases). Germline CDR1 is LNHDA and CDR2 is SQIVND (reference sequence). CDR3 length: 15 residues. V dropped 3 bases and J dropped 7 bases, with 16 bases sitting between them. The CDR3 loop reads CASSMGGAPRNEQFF. The CDR3 DNA is TGTGCCAGTAGTATGGGCGGGGCCCCCAGGAATGAGCAGTTCTTC.

The rearrangement joins TRBV5-6 to TRBJ2-4; D gene uncertain. V was shortened by 0 bases and J by 8 bases, with 3 bases between the two germline ends. The germline CDR1 and CDR2 sequences are SGHDT and YYEEEE. The CDR3 runs to 11 residues. The CDR3 region is CASSLGDIQYF. The CDR3 nucleotides are TGTGCCAGCAGCTTGGGGGACATTCAGTACTTC.

J is TRBJ2-2 and V is TRBV29-1, with D uncertain. Trimming pared 2 bases from V and 7 bases from J, leaving 5 bases between. The CDR3 spans 11 residues. CDR1 and CDR2 (germline): SQVTM, ANQGSEA. The CDR3: CSVETVGELFF. CDR3 DNA sequence: TGCAGCGTTGAAACGGTCGGGGAGCTGTTTTTT.

The chain carries TRBV7-9 and TRBJ2-3; D gene unclear. The germline CDR1 and CDR2 sequences are SEHNR and FQNEAQ (reference sequence). The CDR3 totals 14 residues. V lost 5 bases and J 3 bases, leaving 12 bases between the germline ends. The CDR3 spells CASSPRTRTDTQYF. The CDR3 DNA reads TGTGCCAGCAGCCCTCGGACCAGAACAGATACGCAGTATTTT.

The chain employs TRBV3-1 (or the pseudogene TRBV3-2) and TRBJ2-3; 8 nucleotides agree with TRBD2. The CDR3 extends over 14 amino acids. The V segment lost 6 bases and the J segment 6 bases; nucleotides outside the gene matches: 8. Germline assignment: CDR1 LGHDT and CDR2 YNNKEL (reference sequence). CDR3 region: CASRRAGGADTQYF. The CDR3 region has the DNA TGTGCCAGCAGGCGAGCCGGGGGGGCTGATACGCAGTATTTT.

This chain links TRBV12-3 or TRBV12-4 with TRBJ1-1; D gene uncertain. Trimming stripped 1 base from V and 6 bases from J, with 9 bases between. The length of the CDR3 is 13 residues. CDR3 nucleotide sequence: TGTGCCAGCAGTTTAGGGGAGATGGCTGAAGCTTTCTTT. This gives the protein CASSLGEMAEAFF.

This sequence joins TRBV29-1 and TRBJ2-3, with D perhaps TRBD2 (5 bases). The CDR3 is made up of 13 amino acids. Germline V lookup: CDR1 SQVTM, CDR2 ANQGSEA. Trimming cost V 6 bases and J 0 bases, with 10 bases left between them. CDR3 protein: CSVATTSTDTQYF. The CDR3 bases are TGCAGCGTCGCGACTACTAGCACAGATACGCAGTATTTT.